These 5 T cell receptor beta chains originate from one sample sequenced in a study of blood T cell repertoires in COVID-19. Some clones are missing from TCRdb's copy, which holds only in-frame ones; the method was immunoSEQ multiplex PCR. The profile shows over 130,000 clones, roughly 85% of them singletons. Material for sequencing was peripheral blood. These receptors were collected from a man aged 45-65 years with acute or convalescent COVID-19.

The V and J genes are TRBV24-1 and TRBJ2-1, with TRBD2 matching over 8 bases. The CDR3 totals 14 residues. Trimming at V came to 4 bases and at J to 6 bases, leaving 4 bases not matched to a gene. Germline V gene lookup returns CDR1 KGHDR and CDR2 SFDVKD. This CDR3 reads CATSDPSGSNEQFF. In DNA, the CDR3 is TGTGCCACCAGTGACCCCAGCGGGAGCAATGAGCAGTTCTTC.

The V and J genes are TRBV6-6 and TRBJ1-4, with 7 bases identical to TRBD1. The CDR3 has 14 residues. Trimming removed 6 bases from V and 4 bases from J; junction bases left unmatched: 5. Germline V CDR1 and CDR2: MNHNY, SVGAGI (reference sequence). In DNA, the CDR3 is TGTGCCAGCAGACGGGACAGTTATAATGAAAAACTGTTTTTT. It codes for CASRRDSYNEKLFF.

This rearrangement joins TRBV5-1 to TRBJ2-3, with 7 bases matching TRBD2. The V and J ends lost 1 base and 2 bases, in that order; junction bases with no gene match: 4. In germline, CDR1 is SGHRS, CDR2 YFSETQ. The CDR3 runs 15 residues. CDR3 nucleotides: TGCGCCAGCAGCTTGAGCGGGACTGACACAGATACGCAGTATTTT. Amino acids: CASSLSGTDTDTQYF.

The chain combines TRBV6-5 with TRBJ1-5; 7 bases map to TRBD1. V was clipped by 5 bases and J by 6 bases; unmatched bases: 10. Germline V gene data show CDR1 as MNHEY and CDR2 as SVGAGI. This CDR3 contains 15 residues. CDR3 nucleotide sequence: TGTGCCAGCAGTAATCGACAGGGACTGGGTCAGCCCCAGCATTTT. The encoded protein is CASSNRQGLGQPQHF.

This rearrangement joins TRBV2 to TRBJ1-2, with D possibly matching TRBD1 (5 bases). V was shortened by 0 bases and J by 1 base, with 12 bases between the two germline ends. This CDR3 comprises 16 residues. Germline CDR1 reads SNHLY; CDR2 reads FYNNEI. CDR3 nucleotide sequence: TGTGCCAGCAGTGAAGCAGGGGCAGGGTTTAACTATGGCTACACCTTC. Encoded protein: CASSEAGAGFNYGYTF.